The TCR beta chain described here comes from a study of T cells in Graves' hyperthyroidism and ophthalmopathy. Study in general: Once the initial diagnosis was made, peripheral blood was obtained before any treatment. Study outcomes and limitations: In the analysis, a 13 V-J model separated ophthalmopathy from stable hyperthyroidism.

Concerning this clonotype itself: The antigen remains undetermined.

The CDR3 regions of TCR beta were amplified from RNA transcripts. The HTBI set primed first-round TCR CDR3 RT-PCR. MiXCR, applied by TCRdb to the multiplex PCR reads, yields one record per CDR3 protein. The sample has roughly 710,000 distinct CDR3 sequences, 35% seen once. Researchers barred patients who had uncontrolled infection, other autoimmune disease, pregnancy or lactation. It was approximately 9.4 ml of fresh peripheral blood that supplied the PBMCs. The sample comprised blood. The receptor's source is a woman in her forties with Graves' hyperthyroidism.

The CDR3 sequence: CASGVGTVNEQYF. The CDR3 DNA follows: TGCGCCAGTGGCGTGGGGACCGTCAATGAGCAGTACTTC. The genes are TRBV10-2 and TRBJ2-7; D may match TRBD1 or TRBD2 (5 bases each). The CDR3 consists of 13 residues. Trimming shortened V by 9 bases and J by 7 bases, and 19 bases separated the two germline ends. The germline CDR1 and CDR2 sequences are WSHSY and SAAADI.